This T cell receptor beta chain was obtained from a study of T cells after yellow fever vaccination. The length of the CDR3 is 12 residues. V shed 5 bases and J shed 4 bases, with 9 bases lying between them. Germline CDR1 and CDR2: MNHNY and SVGAGI (reference sequence). Points on this clonotype: Its cognate antigen is unknown.

UMIs were added to TCR cDNA along with a universal primer site when it was made by 5'RACE template switching. In TCRdb, the 5' RACE reads were re-called with MiXCR into one record per CDR3 protein. The sample consists of roughly 190,000 distinct CDR3 sequences, approximately 10% of them appearing once. Study-level results: The booster saw the reappearance of most primary-vaccination clones (approximately 96% CD4, 80% to 90% CD8).

The V and J genes are TRBV6-6 and TRBJ2-7; no clear D. This TCR came from a man aged 18 to 30 who received the YFV17D yellow fever vaccine. The sequencing here drew on CD8+ T cells sorted from PBMCs, taken 15 days after the yellow fever booster vaccination. DNA of the CDR3: TGTGCCAGCAGTCCTAGAGAGTACGAGCAGTACTTC. Its translation is CASSPREYEQYF.